This T cell receptor (beta chain) was identified during a study of shared clonotypes between healthy human individuals. Regarding the study as a whole: Among the subsets, naive ones generally showed larger estimated richness than memory ones. What rarefaction showed was incomplete sorted-subset sequencing despite large depth. Relative to clonotypes present in all four donors, those not shared had lower generation probabilities.

In the case of this clone: Its antigen is not identified.

Repertoires were generated with immunoSEQ multiplex PCR, while TCRdb's copy carries only in-frame clones and drops some. This table holds millions of clones, 85% to 95% found once. Trimming took off 0 bases at V and 0 bases at J, with 6 bases between the two ends. The CDR3 loop spans 16 amino acids. Looked up from germline, CDR1 is LGHNA and CDR2 is YNFKEQ. The source of this sequence is a man between 18 and 29 years old in good health. Some clones in this sample may be carry-over from other donors' samples. Material: naive CD4+ T cells from PBMCs. Subset reported: CD45RA+ positively selected. V gene TRBV4-2 combines with J gene TRBJ2-6; unclear D gene. The CDR3 bases are TGTGCCAGCAGCCAAGAGAGCAGCTCTGGGGCCAACGTCCTGACTTTC. This codes for CASSQESSSGANVLTF.